This T cell receptor beta chain was found in a study of CD8+CD57+ T cells in acquired aplastic anemia. This clonotype was picked up a small number of times. Its antigen is as yet unknown. The study, taken as a whole, reports: Overlap between patients and controls comprised about 28 CD8+ CDR3 sequences.

For CDR3 and TCR beta VDJ profiling, genomic DNA was the template used. TCRdb re-called the reads through MiXCR, storing one row per CDR3 protein. Among some 170,000 distinct CDR3 sequences listed, around 48% were seen once. Sequenced patients had shown CD8+CD57+ cell expansion by flow cytometry. The sequenced sample was sorted CD4+, CD8+, or CD8+CD57+ T cells (not recorded which) from PBMCs. This clonotype was sampled from a human donor with aplastic anemia.

The CDR3 coding sequence is TGTGCCAGCAGTGTTGGGGACGGGGACTACGAGCAGTACTTC. Residues: CASSVGDGDYEQYF. The chain is built from TRBV2 and TRBJ2-7; D tentatively reads TRBD1 or TRBD2 (5 bases each). The CDR3 is 14 amino acids. The V gene lost 4 bases and the J gene lost 3 bases, with 13 bases spanning the gap. Germline lookup yields CDR1 SNHLY and CDR2 FYNNEI.